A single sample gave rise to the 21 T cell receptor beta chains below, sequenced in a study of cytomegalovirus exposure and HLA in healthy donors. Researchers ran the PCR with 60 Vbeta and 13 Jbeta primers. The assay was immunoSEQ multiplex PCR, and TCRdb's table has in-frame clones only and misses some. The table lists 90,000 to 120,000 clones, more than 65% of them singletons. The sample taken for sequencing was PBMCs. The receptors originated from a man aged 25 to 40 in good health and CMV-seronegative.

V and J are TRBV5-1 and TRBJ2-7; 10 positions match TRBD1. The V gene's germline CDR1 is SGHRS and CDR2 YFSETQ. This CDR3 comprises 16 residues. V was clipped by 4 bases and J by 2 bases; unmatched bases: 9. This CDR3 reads CASSASPGQGTYEQYF. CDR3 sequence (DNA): TGCGCCAGCAGCGCCTCACCGGGACAGGGGACCTACGAGCAGTACTTC.

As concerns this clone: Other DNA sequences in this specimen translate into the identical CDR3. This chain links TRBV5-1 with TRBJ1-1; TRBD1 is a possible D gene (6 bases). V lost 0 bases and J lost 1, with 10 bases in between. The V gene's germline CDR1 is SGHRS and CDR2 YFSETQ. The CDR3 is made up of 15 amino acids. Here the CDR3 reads CASSLDRGGNTEAFF. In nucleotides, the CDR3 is TGCGCCAGCAGCTTGGATAGGGGGGGGAACACTGAAGCTTTCTTT.

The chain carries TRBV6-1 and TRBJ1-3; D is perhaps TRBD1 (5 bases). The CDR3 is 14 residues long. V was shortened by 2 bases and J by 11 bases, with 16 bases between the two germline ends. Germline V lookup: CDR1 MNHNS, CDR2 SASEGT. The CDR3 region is CASSEWRQQDAIYF. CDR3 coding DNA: TGTGCCAGCAGTGAATGGAGACAACAGGACGCCATATATTTT.

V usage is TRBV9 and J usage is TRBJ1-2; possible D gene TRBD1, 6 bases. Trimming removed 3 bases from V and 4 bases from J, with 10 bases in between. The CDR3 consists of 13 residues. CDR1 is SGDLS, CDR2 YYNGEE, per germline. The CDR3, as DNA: TGTGCCAGCAGCGGAACAGGGAGCTATGGCTACACCTTC. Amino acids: CASSGTGSYGYTF.

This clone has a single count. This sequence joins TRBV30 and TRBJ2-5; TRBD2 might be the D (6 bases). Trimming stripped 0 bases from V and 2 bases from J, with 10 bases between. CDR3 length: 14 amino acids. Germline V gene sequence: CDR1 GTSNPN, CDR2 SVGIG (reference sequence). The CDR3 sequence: CAWSVPAGQETQYF. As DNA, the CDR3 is TGTGCCTGGAGTGTACCGGCGGGGCAAGAGACCCAGTACTTC.

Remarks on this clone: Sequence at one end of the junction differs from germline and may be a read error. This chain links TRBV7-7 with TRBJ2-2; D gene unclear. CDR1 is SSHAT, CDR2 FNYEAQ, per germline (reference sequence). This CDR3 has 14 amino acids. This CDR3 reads CASSLGQNTGELFF. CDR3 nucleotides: TGTGCTAGCAGCTTAGGGCAGAACACCGGGGAGCTGTTTTTT.

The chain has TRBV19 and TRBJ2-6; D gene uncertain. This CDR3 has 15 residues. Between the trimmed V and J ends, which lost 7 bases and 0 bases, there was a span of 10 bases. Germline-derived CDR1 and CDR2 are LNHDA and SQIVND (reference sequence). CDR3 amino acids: CASNLYRSGANVLTF. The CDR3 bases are TGTGCCAGTAATCTATACCGCTCTGGGGCCAACGTCCTGACTTTC.

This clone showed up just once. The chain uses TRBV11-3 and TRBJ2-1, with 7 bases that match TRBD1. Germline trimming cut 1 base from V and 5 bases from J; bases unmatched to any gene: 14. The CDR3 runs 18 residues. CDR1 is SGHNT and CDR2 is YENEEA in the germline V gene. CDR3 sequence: CASSLGQGQPKRDNEQFF. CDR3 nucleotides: TGTGCCAGCAGCTTAGGGCAGGGACAGCCAAAAAGAGACAATGAGCAGTTCTTC.

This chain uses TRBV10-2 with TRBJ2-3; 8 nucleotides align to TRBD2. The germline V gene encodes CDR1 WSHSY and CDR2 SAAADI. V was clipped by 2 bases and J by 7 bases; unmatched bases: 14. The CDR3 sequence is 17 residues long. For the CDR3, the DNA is TGCGCCAGCAGTGAGCCCGGACTAGCCTCGGGGGCGTATACGCAGTATTTT. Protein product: CASSEPGLASGAYTQYF.

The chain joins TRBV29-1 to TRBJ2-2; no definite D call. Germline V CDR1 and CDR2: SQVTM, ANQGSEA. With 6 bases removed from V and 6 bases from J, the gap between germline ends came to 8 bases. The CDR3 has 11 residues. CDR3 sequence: CSVPRSGELFF. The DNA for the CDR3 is TGCAGCGTCCCCCGGTCCGGGGAGCTGTTTTTT.

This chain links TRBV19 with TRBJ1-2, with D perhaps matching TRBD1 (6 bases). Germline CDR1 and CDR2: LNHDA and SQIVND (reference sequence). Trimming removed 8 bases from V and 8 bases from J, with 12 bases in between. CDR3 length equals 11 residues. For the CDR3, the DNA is TGTGCCAGTGATACAGGGAGAGGCTACACCTTC. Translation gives CASDTGRGYTF.

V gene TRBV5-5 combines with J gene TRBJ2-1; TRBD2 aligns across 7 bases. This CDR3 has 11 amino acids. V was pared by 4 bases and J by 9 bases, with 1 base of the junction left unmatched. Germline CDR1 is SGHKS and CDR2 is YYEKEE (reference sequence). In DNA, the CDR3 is TGTGCCAGCAGCCCGGGAGGTGAGCAGTTCTTC. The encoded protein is CASSPGGEQFF.

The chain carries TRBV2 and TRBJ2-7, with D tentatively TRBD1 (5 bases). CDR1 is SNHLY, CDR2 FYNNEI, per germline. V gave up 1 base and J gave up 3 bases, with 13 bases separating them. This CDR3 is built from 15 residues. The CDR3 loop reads CASSEVGWGLYEQYF. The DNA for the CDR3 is TGTGCCAGCAGTGAAGTAGGGTGGGGCCTCTACGAGCAGTACTTC. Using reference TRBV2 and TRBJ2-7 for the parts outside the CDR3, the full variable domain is EPEVTQTPSHQVTQMGQEVILRCVPISNHLYFYWYRQILGQKVEFLVSFYNNEISEKSEIFDDQFSVERPDGSNFTLKIRSTKLEDSAMYFCASSEVGWGLYEQYFGPGTRLTVT.

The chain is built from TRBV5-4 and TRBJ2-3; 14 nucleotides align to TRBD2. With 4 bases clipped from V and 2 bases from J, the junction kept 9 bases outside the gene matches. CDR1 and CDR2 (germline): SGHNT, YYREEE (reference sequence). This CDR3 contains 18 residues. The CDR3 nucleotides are TGTGCCAGCAGCGTGGGACTAGCGGGGGCTACCGCCACAGATACGCAGTATTTT. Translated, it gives CASSVGLAGATATDTQYF.

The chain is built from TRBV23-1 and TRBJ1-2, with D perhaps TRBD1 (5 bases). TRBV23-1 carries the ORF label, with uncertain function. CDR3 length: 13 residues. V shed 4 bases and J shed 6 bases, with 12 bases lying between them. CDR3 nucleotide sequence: TGCGCCAGCAGTCGGACTAGGGACCATGGCTACACCTTC. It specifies CASSRTRDHGYTF.

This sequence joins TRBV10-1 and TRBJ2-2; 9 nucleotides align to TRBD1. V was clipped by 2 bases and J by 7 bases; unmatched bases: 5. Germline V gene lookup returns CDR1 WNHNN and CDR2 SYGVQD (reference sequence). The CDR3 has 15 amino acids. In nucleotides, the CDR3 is TGCGCCAGCAGTGAGACAGGGGGCAACGGCGGGGAGCTGTTTTTT. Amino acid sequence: CASSETGGNGGELFF.

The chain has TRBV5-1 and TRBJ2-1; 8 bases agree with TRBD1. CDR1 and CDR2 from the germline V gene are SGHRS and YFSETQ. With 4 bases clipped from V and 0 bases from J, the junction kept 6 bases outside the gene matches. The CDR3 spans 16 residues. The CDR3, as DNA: TGCGCCAGCAGCCCGCGGACAGGGAGCTCCTACAATGAGCAGTTCTTC. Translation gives CASSPRTGSSYNEQFF.

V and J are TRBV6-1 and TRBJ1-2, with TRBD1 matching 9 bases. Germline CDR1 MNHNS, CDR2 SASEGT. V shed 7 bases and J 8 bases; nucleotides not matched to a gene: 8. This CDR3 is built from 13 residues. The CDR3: CASKFGTGSGYTF. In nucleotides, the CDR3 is TGTGCCAGCAAGTTCGGGACAGGGTCAGGCTACACCTTC.

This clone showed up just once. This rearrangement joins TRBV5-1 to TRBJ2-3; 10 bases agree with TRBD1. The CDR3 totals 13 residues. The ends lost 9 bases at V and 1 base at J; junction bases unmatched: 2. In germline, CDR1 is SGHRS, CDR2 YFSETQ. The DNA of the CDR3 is TGCGCCACCGGGACAGGGGGCACAGATACGCAGTATTTT. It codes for CATGTGGTDTQYF.

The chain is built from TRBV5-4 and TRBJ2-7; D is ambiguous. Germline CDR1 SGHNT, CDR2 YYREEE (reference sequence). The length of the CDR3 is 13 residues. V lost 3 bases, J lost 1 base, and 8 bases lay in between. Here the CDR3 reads CASSSKISYEQYF. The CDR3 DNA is TGTGCCAGCAGCTCTAAGATATCCTACGAGCAGTACTTC.

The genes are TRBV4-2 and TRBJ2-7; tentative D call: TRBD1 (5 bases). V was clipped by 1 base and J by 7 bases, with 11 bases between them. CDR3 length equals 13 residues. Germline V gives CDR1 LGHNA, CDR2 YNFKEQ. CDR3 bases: TGTGCCAGCAGCCAAGGCAGGGATGGGGAGCAGTACTTC. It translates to CASSQGRDGEQYF.